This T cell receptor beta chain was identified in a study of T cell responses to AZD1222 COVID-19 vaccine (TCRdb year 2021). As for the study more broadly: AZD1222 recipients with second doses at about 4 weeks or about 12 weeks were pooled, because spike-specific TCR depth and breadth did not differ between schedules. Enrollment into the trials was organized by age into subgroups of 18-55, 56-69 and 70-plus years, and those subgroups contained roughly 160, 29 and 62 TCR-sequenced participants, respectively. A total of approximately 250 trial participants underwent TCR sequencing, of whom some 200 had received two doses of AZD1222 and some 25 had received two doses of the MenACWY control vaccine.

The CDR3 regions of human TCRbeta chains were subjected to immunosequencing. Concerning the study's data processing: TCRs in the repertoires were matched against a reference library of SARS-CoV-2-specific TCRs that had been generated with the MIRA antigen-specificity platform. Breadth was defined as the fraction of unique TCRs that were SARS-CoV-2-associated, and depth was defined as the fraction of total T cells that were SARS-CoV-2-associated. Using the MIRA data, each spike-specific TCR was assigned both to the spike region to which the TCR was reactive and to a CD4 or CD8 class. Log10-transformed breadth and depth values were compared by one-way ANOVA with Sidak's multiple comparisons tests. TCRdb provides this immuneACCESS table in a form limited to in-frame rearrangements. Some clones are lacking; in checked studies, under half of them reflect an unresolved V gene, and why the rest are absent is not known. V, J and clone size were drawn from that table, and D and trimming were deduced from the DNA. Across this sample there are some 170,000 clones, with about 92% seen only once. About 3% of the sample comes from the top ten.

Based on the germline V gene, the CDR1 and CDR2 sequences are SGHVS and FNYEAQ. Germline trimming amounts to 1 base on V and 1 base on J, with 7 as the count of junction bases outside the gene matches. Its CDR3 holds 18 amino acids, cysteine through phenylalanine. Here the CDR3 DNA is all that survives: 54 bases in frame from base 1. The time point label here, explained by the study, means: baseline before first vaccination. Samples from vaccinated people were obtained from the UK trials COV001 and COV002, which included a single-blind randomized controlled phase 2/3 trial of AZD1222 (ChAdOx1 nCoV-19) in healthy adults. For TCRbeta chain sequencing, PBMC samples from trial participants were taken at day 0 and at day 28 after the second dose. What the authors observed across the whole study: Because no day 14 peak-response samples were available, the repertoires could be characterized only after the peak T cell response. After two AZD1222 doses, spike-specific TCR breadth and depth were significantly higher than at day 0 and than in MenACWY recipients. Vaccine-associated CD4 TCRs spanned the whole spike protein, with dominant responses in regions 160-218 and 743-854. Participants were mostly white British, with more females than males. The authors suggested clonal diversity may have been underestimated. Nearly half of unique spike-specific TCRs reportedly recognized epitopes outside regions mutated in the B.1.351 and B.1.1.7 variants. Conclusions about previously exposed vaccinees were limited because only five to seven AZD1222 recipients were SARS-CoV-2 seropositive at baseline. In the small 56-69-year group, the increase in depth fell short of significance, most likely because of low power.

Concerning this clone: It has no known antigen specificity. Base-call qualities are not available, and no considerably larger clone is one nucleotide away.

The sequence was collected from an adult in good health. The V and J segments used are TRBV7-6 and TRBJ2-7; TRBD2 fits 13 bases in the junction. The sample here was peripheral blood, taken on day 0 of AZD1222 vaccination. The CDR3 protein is CASSLVGTSGAFSYEQYF. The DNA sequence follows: TGTGCCAGCAGCTTAGTAGGGACTAGCGGGGCCTTTTCCTACGAGCAGTACTTC.